The next 21 T cell receptor beta chains were all read from a single sample in a study of T cells in Graves' hyperthyroidism and ophthalmopathy. There were TCR beta CDR3 regions amplified from RNA transcripts. The HTBI primer set drove a first-round RT-PCR of the TCR CDR3. TCRdb itself ran the multiplex PCR reads through MiXCR, one entry per CDR3 protein. The sample holds approximately 610,000 distinct CDR3 sequences, about 15% seen once. Sample: blood. All receptors come from a woman in her thirties or forties with Graves' ophthalmopathy.

The chain combines TRBV7-2 with TRBJ1-5, with D unresolved. Germline CDR1 and CDR2: SGHTA and FQGNSA. Trimming cost V 1 base and J 3 bases, with 7 bases left between them. There are 14 residues in the CDR3. This CDR3 is CASSLGDFNQPQHF. In DNA, the CDR3 is TGTGCCAGCAGCTTAGGAGACTTCAATCAGCCCCAGCATTTT.

J is TRBJ2-5 and V is TRBV20-1, with D maybe TRBD2 (5 bases). This CDR3 is built from 13 residues. V was shortened by 1 base and J by 5 bases, with 11 bases between the two germline ends. The germline V gene encodes CDR1 DFQATT and CDR2 SNEGSKA (reference sequence). DNA of the CDR3: TGCAGTGCTAGAGTGGAGGTCTTGGAGACCCAGTACTTC. This encodes CSARVEVLETQYF.

This clonotype was recorded many times. The chain couples TRBV6-5 to TRBJ2-7, with a weak D call TRBD1 (6 bases). This CDR3 comprises 17 residues. V lost 1 base, J lost 0 bases, and 16 bases lay in between. Looked up from germline, CDR1 is MNHEY and CDR2 is SVGAGI. CDR3 protein: CASSYYPPGHRSYEQYF. The CDR3 bases are TGTGCCAGCAGTTACTATCCCCCGGGACACCGCTCCTACGAGCAGTACTTC.

This clonotype turned up a few times. This chain joins TRBV29-1 and TRBJ2-5; 10 nucleotides match TRBD2. The CDR3 extends over 14 amino acids. CDR1 SQVTM and CDR2 ANQGSEA come from the germline V gene. V lost 7 bases, J lost 6 bases, and 11 bases stayed unmatched. CDR3 nucleotide sequence: TGCAGCGCCGAGGAGCGGGAGGGCCTCCAGACCCAGTACTTC. The encoded protein is CSAEEREGLQTQYF.

The chain carries TRBV11-2 and TRBJ2-7, with D possibly being TRBD2 (6 bases). The CDR3 covers 15 residues. V was clipped by 1 base and J by 2 bases, with 12 bases between them. Germline V gene data show CDR1 as SGHAT and CDR2 as FQNNGV. The CDR3 protein is CASSLASWTTYEQYF. In DNA form, the CDR3 reads TGTGCCAGCAGCTTAGCCTCTTGGACTACCTACGAGCAGTACTTC.

The chain couples TRBV18 to TRBJ2-5; unclear D gene. V was cut by 2 bases and J by 5 bases, with 9 bases left in between. The CDR3 length is 13 residues. The V gene's germline CDR1 is KGHSH and CDR2 LQKENI. The CDR3 region is CASSPSGSETQYF. DNA of the CDR3: TGTGCCAGCTCACCATCCGGGTCGGAGACCCAGTACTTC.

This clonotype has just a few counts. The rearrangement joins TRBV5-1 to TRBJ2-6; the match to TRBD1 covers 8 bases. With 7 bases clipped from V and 0 bases from J, the junction kept 6 bases outside the gene matches. CDR1 and CDR2 (germline): SGHRS, YFSETQ. The CDR3 contains 16 residues. CDR3 nucleotides: TGCGCCAGCGTTTCGGACAGGGTCTCTGGGGCCAACGTCCTGACTTTC. Translating gives CASVSDRVSGANVLTF.

This clonotype was found many times. The V gene is TRBV5-8, the J gene TRBJ2-5; 11 bases are a match to TRBD2. CDR1 is SGHTS, CDR2 YDEGEE, per germline. CDR3 length: 17 residues. V lost 0 bases and J lost 1; bases outside the gene matches: 5. CDR3 nucleotides: TGTGCCAGCAGCTTGGCGGGGCTAGCGGGAGGCCAAGAGACCCAGTACTTC. Translating gives CASSLAGLAGGQETQYF.

Turning to this clonotype: Since a much larger clone is just one base distant, this may be a read error. V and J are TRBV27 and TRBJ1-2, with 8 bases matching TRBD1. Germline V gene lookup returns CDR1 MNHEY and CDR2 SMNVEV (reference sequence). The CDR3 has 14 amino acids. The CDR3 nucleotides read TGTGTCAGCAGTCCCATGACAGGGGCGGGTGGCTACACCTTC. Translation gives CVSSPMTGAGGYTF.

This clonotype was recorded at least ten times. The gene calls are TRBV12-3 or TRBV12-4 and TRBJ2-7; tentatively, D is TRBD2 (5 bases). There are 13 residues in the CDR3. With 6 bases removed from V and 1 base from J, the gap between germline ends came to 10 bases. CDR3 bases: TGTGCCAGCAGCCGTGAGCGGTCCTACGAGCAGTACTTC. Its translation: CASSRERSYEQYF.

This clonotype was picked up many times. As DNA, the CDR3 is TGCAGTGCTAGAGATACGACTAGCGGGAGCCATACCTACGAGCAGTACTTC. Translation gives CSARDTTSGSHTYEQYF. The chain recombines TRBV20-1 with TRBJ2-7, with TRBD2 matching over 12 bases. The length of the CDR3 is 17 residues. Germline V CDR1 and CDR2: DFQATT, SNEGSKA (reference sequence). With V trimmed by 0 bases and J by 2 bases, 8 bases remained unmatched.

At least ten counts were recorded for this clonotype. V gene TRBV30 combines with J gene TRBJ2-7; D gene uncertain. Germline CDR1 and CDR2: GTSNPN and SVGIG (reference sequence). The ends were cut back, 3 bases at V and 3 bases at J, with 15 bases in the middle. The CDR3 totals 14 residues. The CDR3 DNA follows: TGTGCCTGGAGCTCAGGAATCTCAGGCTACGAGCAGTACTTC. It translates to CAWSSGISGYEQYF.

The sample holds many counts of this clonotype. The J gene is TRBJ2-1, the V gene TRBV12-3 or TRBV12-4; 7 bases align to TRBD1. Unmatched junction bases numbered 6, after V lost 5 bases and J lost 8 bases. The CDR3 loop spans 13 amino acids. The CDR3 sequence: CASSPDRLDEQFF. CDR3 DNA sequence: TGTGCCAGCAGTCCGGACAGGTTGGATGAGCAGTTCTTC.

This clonotype was observed at least ten times. The CDR3 sequence is CASSPIRQLNTEAFF. The DNA for the CDR3 is TGTGCCAGCAGTCCAATTCGACAGCTGAACACTGAAGCTTTCTTT. This chain uses TRBV12-3 or TRBV12-4 with TRBJ1-1; TRBD1 is a possible D gene (5 bases). V lost 5 bases and J lost 0, with 13 bases in between. CDR3 length equals 15 residues.

This clonotype has ten or more counts. The chain carries TRBV7-2 and TRBJ2-5, with TRBD1 as a possible D gene (5 bases). Deletions cut 1 base from V and 4 bases from J, with 10 bases between. CDR3 length: 14 amino acids. CDR1 is SGHTA and CDR2 is FQGNSA in the germline V gene. The CDR3 spells CASSLGGPRETQYF. CDR3 in DNA: TGTGCCAGCAGCTTAGGGGGCCCACGAGAGACCCAGTACTTC. Supplemented by reference TRBV7-2 and TRBJ2-5, the full variable domain reads GAGVSQSPSNKVTEKGKDVELRCDPISGHTALYWYRQSLGQGLEFLIYFQGNSAPDKSGLPSDRFSAERTGGSVSTLTIQRTQQEDSAVYLCASSLGGPRETQYFGPGTRLLVL.

This CDR3 reads CASAQQGWDHEQYF. The DNA of the CDR3 is TGTGCCAGTGCACAACAGGGGTGGGACCACGAGCAGTACTTC. V usage is TRBV28 and J usage is TRBJ2-7, with 7 positions matching TRBD1. The germline V gene encodes CDR1 MDHEN and CDR2 SYDVKM. This CDR3 contains 14 residues. V lost 9 bases to trimming and J lost 5 bases; unmatched junction nucleotides: 13.

This clonotype was counted many times. This chain uses TRBV6-1 with TRBJ1-1; D ambiguous. In germline, CDR1 is MNHNS, CDR2 SASEGT. The CDR3 length is 14 residues. V was clipped by 4 bases and J by 1 base, with 10 bases between them. In DNA, the CDR3 is TGTGCCAGCAGTGGGTTCAGGAAGAACACTGAAGCTTTCTTT. It specifies CASSGFRKNTEAFF.

This clonotype was seen at least ten times. The rearrangement uses TRBV3-1 and TRBJ1-5; D uncertain. The CDR3 runs 15 residues. V lost 0 bases, J lost 1 base, and 7 bases lay in between. Germline CDR1 reads LGHDT; CDR2 reads YNNKEL (reference sequence). CDR3 bases: TGTGCCAGCAGCCAAGATCTGGGGAGCAATCAGCCCCAGCATTTT. It specifies CASSQDLGSNQPQHF.

This clonotype occurred a few times. The chain links TRBV19 to TRBJ1-6; D remains unclear. This CDR3 is built from 12 residues. CDR1 is LNHDA, CDR2 SQIVND, per germline (reference sequence). The V end was cut by 3 bases, the J end by 7 bases, with 4 bases between. CDR3 nucleotides: TGTGCCAGTAGTATGGGGAATTCACCCCTCCACTTT. As protein: CASSMGNSPLHF.

This clonotype was seen many times. This chain joins TRBV7-3 and TRBJ2-1; 11 bases match TRBD2. The trim removed 6 bases at V and 4 bases at J, leaving 8 bases unmatched. The CDR3 has 16 amino acids. Looked up from germline, CDR1 is SGHTA and CDR2 is FQGTGA. CDR3 sequence (DNA): TGTGCCAGCAGTCGGGCCGGGACTAGCGGTTACAATGAGCAGTTCTTC. Translation gives CASSRAGTSGYNEQFF. The variable domain in full, with the rest retrieved from reference TRBV7-3 and TRBJ2-1, is GAGVSQTPSNKVTEKGKYVELRCDPISGHTALYWYRQSLGQGPEFLIYFQGTGAADDSGLPNDRFFAVRPEGSVSTLKIQRTERGDSAVYLCASSRAGTSGYNEQFFGPGTRLTVL.

This clonotype was seen ten or more times. This sequence joins TRBV28 and TRBJ2-7; D not resolved. The germline V and J ends were trimmed by 1 base and 7 bases, with 8 bases remaining between them. This CDR3 spans 12 amino acids. CDR1 MDHEN and CDR2 SYDVKM come from the germline V gene. CDR3 nucleotides: TGTGCCAGCAGTTTATTAGTCGCGGAGCAGTACTTC. Protein: CASSLLVAEQYF.